One sample yielded the 8 T cell receptor beta chains listed below, sequenced in a study of shared clonotypes between healthy human individuals. Measured with immunoSEQ multiplex PCR; TCRdb has only the in-frame clones, and not every one. The data hold more than 400,000 clones, with over 75% observed a single time. Sample: PBMCs. All receptors derive from a woman between 40 and 55 years old in good health. Some clones in this sample may be carry-over from other donors' samples.

This clone was seen a handful of times. V and J are TRBV29-1 and TRBJ2-7; D is ambiguous. The V and J ends lost 4 bases and 0 bases respectively, with 10 bases between them. The CDR3 is 13 amino acids. In germline, CDR1 is SQVTM, CDR2 ANQGSEA. CDR3 in DNA: TGCAGCGTTGGAGGCTACAGCTCCTACGAGCAGTACTTC. The encoded protein is CSVGGYSSYEQYF.

The CDR3 here is CASSSTGTQYNEQFF. CDR3 sequence (DNA): TGTGCCAGCAGCTCGACCGGGACCCAATACAATGAGCAGTTCTTC. The chain is built from TRBV5-6 and TRBJ2-1; D is perhaps TRBD1 or TRBD2 (5 bases each). The CDR3 length is 15 residues. V was trimmed by 3 bases and J by 4 bases, leaving 14 bases between them. Germline V CDR1 and CDR2: SGHDT, YYEEEE.

The table lists this clone with a count of one. The V and J genes are TRBV5-1 and TRBJ1-1; 8 bases are shared with TRBD1. Looked up from germline, CDR1 is SGHRS and CDR2 is YFSETQ. CDR3 length: 17 amino acids. Trimming at V came to 0 bases and at J to 3 bases, leaving 10 bases not matched to a gene. The CDR3 DNA reads TGCGCCAGCAGCTTGGAGTCAGGGGGCATAGGGGACACTGAAGCTTTCTTT. Translated, it gives CASSLESGGIGDTEAFF.

The chain uses TRBV11-2 and TRBJ2-5; D gene uncertain. This CDR3 has 11 amino acids. The germline V gene has CDR1 SGHAT and CDR2 FQNNGV. The V end was cut by 5 bases, the J end by 3 bases, with 4 bases between. DNA of the CDR3: TGTGCCAGCAGCCCTAAAGAGACCCAGTACTTC. It is translated as CASSPKETQYF.

This clone showed up many times. The same CDR3 can be traced to other DNA sequences in this sample. The rearrangement uses TRBV11-2 and TRBJ2-3; D possibly corresponds to TRBD2 (6 bases). Germline V lookup: CDR1 SGHAT, CDR2 FQNNGV. V shed 1 base and J shed 2 bases, with 19 bases lying between them. CDR3 length: 18 residues. The chain's CDR3 is CASSLGKPRASATDTQYF. The CDR3 coding sequence is TGTGCCAGCAGCTTAGGCAAGCCCAGGGCTAGCGCCACAGATACGCAGTATTTT.

Turning to this clone: It differs at one base from a far larger clone, so likely a read error. The same CDR3 can be traced to other DNA sequences in this sample. V is TRBV7-8 and J is TRBJ2-5; D perhaps matches TRBD1 (6 bases). The germline V and J ends were trimmed by 5 bases and 0 bases, with 10 bases remaining between them. The CDR3 runs 14 residues. In germline, CDR1 is SGHVS, CDR2 FQNEAQ. CDR3 in DNA: TGTGCCAGCAGCCCCACAGGGAACCAAGAGACCCAGTACTTC. This gives the protein CASSPTGNQETQYF.

The J gene is TRBJ2-3, the V gene TRBV2; no clear D gene. Per the germline V gene, CDR1 is SNHLY and CDR2 is FYNNEI. Trimming stripped 7 bases from V and 2 bases from J, with 4 bases between. The CDR3 extends over 11 amino acids. The CDR3 bases are TGTGCCAGCATTTACACAGATACGCAGTATTTT. Amino acids: CASIYTDTQYF.

The rearrangement joins TRBV10-3 to TRBJ2-6; 9 bases line up with TRBD2. The CDR3 has 20 residues. V gave up 6 bases and J gave up 0 bases; unmatched junction bases: 15. Germline loops: CDR1 ENHRY, CDR2 SYGVKD. CDR3 amino acids: CAISPVLAGPSTSGANVLTF. For the CDR3, the DNA is TGTGCCATCAGCCCTGTGCTAGCGGGACCCTCCACCTCTGGGGCCAACGTCCTGACTTTC.